The 4 T cell receptor beta chains below all came from one sample that was sequenced in a study of shared clonotypes between healthy human individuals. Profiled with immunoSEQ multiplex PCR; TCRdb holds only in-frame clones, not every one. This sample has a few million clones, with 90% to 95% found just once. The sample taken for sequencing was naive CD4+ T cells from PBMCs. Sample subset: CD45RA+ positively selected. The receptors were gathered from a man younger than 35 in good health. Some clones in this sample may be carry-over from other donors' samples.

The chain recombines TRBV14 with TRBJ2-5; D might be TRBD1 (6 bases). V was trimmed by 4 bases and J by 9 bases, leaving 15 bases between them. Germline V gene sequence: CDR1 SGHDN, CDR2 FVKESK. The CDR3 spans 13 residues. DNA for the CDR3: TGTGCCAGCAGCCTCCAAGTAACAGGGCCCCAGTACTTC. This gives the protein CASSLQVTGPQYF.

The chain recombines TRBV28 with TRBJ2-7; D possibly uses TRBD1 or TRBD2 (5 bases each). The CDR3 runs to 13 residues. Looked up from germline, CDR1 is MDHEN and CDR2 is SYDVKM. The ends were cut back, 6 bases at V and 2 bases at J, with 11 bases in the middle. CDR3 in amino acids: CASRTGAPYEQYF. The DNA of the CDR3 is TGTGCCAGCAGAACCGGGGCCCCCTACGAGCAGTACTTC. The full variable domain, in which reference TRBV28 and TRBJ2-7 provide the parts outside the CDR3, is DVKVTQSSRYLVKRTGEKVFLECVQDMDHENMFWYRQDPGLGLRLIYFSYDVKMKEKGDIPEGYSVSREKKERFSLILESASTNQTSMYLCASRTGAPYEQYFGPGTRLTVT.

The chain links TRBV19 to TRBJ2-2, with D possibly TRBD2 on 5 matching bases. Germline V gives CDR1 LNHDA, CDR2 SQIVND (reference sequence). The CDR3 is 14 amino acids. Trimming stripped 3 bases from V and 8 bases from J, with 13 bases between. The CDR3 spells CASSISPRGGELFF. The CDR3, as DNA: TGTGCCAGTAGTATCTCCCCCCGAGGGGGGGAGCTGTTTTTT.

The chain carries TRBV5-4 and TRBJ1-3; D unresolved. The CDR3 runs 14 residues. V gave up 2 bases and J gave up 4 bases, with 10 bases separating them. Germline CDR1 SGHNT, CDR2 YYREEE (reference sequence). Written as DNA, the CDR3 is TGTGCCAGCAGCTTTACGGGTGTGGGAAACACCATATATTTT. Its protein product is CASSFTGVGNTIYF.